What follows are 7 T cell receptor beta chains derived from one specimen sequenced in a study of blood T cell repertoires in COVID-19. Libraries were prepared by immunoSEQ multiplex PCR; TCRdb keeps only in-frame clonotypes and omits some of them. Of 30,000 to 35,000 clones in the sample, 90% were seen once. Source material: peripheral blood. The origin of the receptors is a human donor in a cohort sampled during active COVID-19.

This clone was detected only a few times. The chain is built from TRBV7-2 and TRBJ2-7; tentatively, D is TRBD1 (6 bases). Trimming stripped 5 bases from V and 2 bases from J, with 16 bases between. This CDR3 has 15 amino acids. Germline assignment: CDR1 SGHTA and CDR2 FQGNSA. As DNA, the CDR3 is TGTGCCAGCAGCCCTCAGACAGGTCCAGCCTACGAGCAGTACTTC. It encodes CASSPQTGPAYEQYF.

The chain recombines TRBV7-3 with TRBJ2-1, with 13 bases that match TRBD2. This CDR3 has 17 residues. Germline V gene lookup returns CDR1 SGHTA and CDR2 FQGTGA. With 5 bases clipped from V and 9 bases from J, the junction kept 13 bases outside the gene matches. Written as DNA, the CDR3 is TGTGCCAGCAGCCCCATGCCGGGACTAGCGGGATCGGCTGAGCAGTTCTTC. This codes for CASSPMPGLAGSAEQFF.

The chain carries TRBV27 and TRBJ1-1; 12 nucleotides agree with TRBD1. There are 17 residues in the CDR3. V was pared by 1 base and J by 5 bases, with 8 bases of the junction left unmatched. Germline-derived CDR1 and CDR2 are MNHEY and SMNVEV (reference sequence). CDR3 bases: TGTGCCAGCAGTTTATATGGGACAGGGGGCGAGTTAACTGAAGCTTTCTTT. Its translation is CASSLYGTGGELTEAFF.

V usage is TRBV7-8 and J usage is TRBJ1-2; the D gene is possibly TRBD1 (5 bases). Trimming removed 5 bases at V and 7 bases at J, with 20 bases between. The germline V gene encodes CDR1 SGHVS and CDR2 FQNEAQ. The CDR3 is 15 residues long. The CDR3 region has the DNA TGTGCCAGCAGCCCCTCGGTGTGGGGCTGGGGTGGCTACACCTTC. It specifies CASSPSVWGWGGYTF. The complete variable domain, with remaining parts taken from reference TRBV7-8 and TRBJ1-2, reads GAGVSQSPRYKVAKRGQDVALRCDPISGHVSLFWYQQALGQGPEFLTYFQNEAQLDKSGLPSDRFFAERPEGSVSTLKIQRTQQEDSAVYLCASSPSVWGWGGYTFGSGTRLTVV.

The chain carries TRBV7-6 and TRBJ1-3; no definite D call. The germline V and J ends were trimmed by 1 base and 0 bases, with 13 bases remaining between them. The length of the CDR3 is 17 residues. The germline V gene encodes CDR1 SGHVS and CDR2 FNYEAQ. CDR3 amino acids: CASSLGARGNSGNTIYF. In DNA, the CDR3 is TGTGCCAGCAGCTTAGGGGCACGGGGAAACTCTGGAAACACCATATATTTT.

The genes are TRBV5-1 and TRBJ1-2, with 7 positions matching TRBD1. Germline assignment: CDR1 SGHRS and CDR2 YFSETQ. CDR3 length: 13 amino acids. V lost 4 bases to trimming and J lost 3 bases; unmatched junction nucleotides: 3. For the CDR3, the DNA is TGCGCCAGCAGCCCCACAGGGGACTATGGCTACACCTTC. Protein sequence: CASSPTGDYGYTF.

The genes are TRBV6-5 and TRBJ2-1, with TRBD2 matching over 7 bases. This CDR3 region has 15 residues. The V segment lost 6 bases and the J segment 6 bases; nucleotides outside the gene matches: 11. The germline V gene encodes CDR1 MNHEY and CDR2 SVGAGI. The DNA of the CDR3 is TGTGCCAGCAGCGCCCCGGGGGGTGGTTCCAATGAGCAGTTCTTC. Protein product: CASSAPGGGSNEQFF.